This T cell receptor beta chain emerged from a study of cytomegalovirus exposure and HLA in healthy donors. Germline V lookup: CDR1 MDHEN, CDR2 SYDVKM. The V and J ends lost 2 bases and 2 bases, in that order; junction bases with no gene match: 9. The CDR3 runs 17 residues. Sequencing was performed with immunoSEQ multiplex PCR; in TCRdb, only in-frame clones are kept and a portion is missing. The sample yields approximately 76,000 clones, approximately 94% seen once. The specimen sequenced was PBMCs. The sequence derives from a woman younger than 30 in good health and CMV-seropositive. The chain links TRBV28 to TRBJ1-5, with 7 positions matching TRBD1. In DNA form, the CDR3 reads TGTGCCAGCAGTTTAGGGTCCTGGACAGGCGGCAATCAGCCCCAGCATTTT. This encodes CASSLGSWTGGNQPQHF.